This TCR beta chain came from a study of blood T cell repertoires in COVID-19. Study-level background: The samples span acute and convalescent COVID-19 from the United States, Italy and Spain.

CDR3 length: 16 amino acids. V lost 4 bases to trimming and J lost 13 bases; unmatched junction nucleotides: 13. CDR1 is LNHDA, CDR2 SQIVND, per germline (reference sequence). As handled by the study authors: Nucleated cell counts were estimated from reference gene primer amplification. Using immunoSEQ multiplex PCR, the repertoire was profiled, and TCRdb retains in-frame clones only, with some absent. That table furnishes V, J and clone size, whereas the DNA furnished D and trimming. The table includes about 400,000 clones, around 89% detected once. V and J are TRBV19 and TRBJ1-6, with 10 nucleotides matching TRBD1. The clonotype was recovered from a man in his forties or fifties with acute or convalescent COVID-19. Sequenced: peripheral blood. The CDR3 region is CASSNDRDRGRAPLHF. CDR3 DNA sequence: TGTGCCAGTAGTAACGATCGGGACAGGGGTAGGGCTCCCCTCCACTTT. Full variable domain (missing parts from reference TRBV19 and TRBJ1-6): DGGITQSPKYLFRKEGQNVTLSCEQNLNHDAMYWYRQDPGQGLRLIYYSQIVNDFQKGDIAEGYSVSREKKESFPLTVTSAQKNPTAFYLCASSNDRDRGRAPLHFGNGTRLTVT.